The rows below give T cell receptor beta chains drawn from one sample of a study of identical twins. Each CDR3 protein gets one entry after TCRdb re-called the 5' RACE reads with MiXCR. The sample lists 700,000 to 950,000 distinct CDR3 sequences; around 12% were seen once. Separately, the same data were catalogued under a study of yellow fever vaccine responses in identical twins.

The source material was PBMCs. These receptor sequences come from a young woman in good health. CDR3s include the opening cysteine and the closing phenylalanine or tryptophan. The D gene is left open where the match is weak. Part of the rows lack a size; the others show once, few, many or a class for expanded clones.

abundance | j_gene | d_gene | v_gene | CDR3nt | CDR3aa
- | TRBJ2-7 | TRBD2 | TRBV28 | TGTGCCAGCACTGCGCCGGGACTAGGCTACGAGCAGTACTTC | CASTAPGLGYEQYF
many | TRBJ2-7 | - | TRBV5-1 | TGCGCCAGCAGCTTGGAGGCAGGGGCCTACGAGCAGTACTTC | CASSLEAGAYEQYF
few | TRBJ2-1 | TRBD2 | TRBV20-1 | TGCAGTGCTAGTTCCGGGGGGAACAATGAGCAGTTCTTC | CSASSGGNNEQFF
few | TRBJ1-2 | TRBD1 | TRBV5-1 | TGCGCCAGCAACCCAACACCGGGACAGGGCTTTTATGGCTACACCTTC | CASNPTPGQGFYGYTF
once | TRBJ2-1 | TRBD2 | TRBV28 | TGTGCCAGCAGTTACGGGACTCTCGGGGGGTCCTACAATGAGCAGTTCTTC | CASSYGTLGGSYNEQFF
few | TRBJ2-1 | TRBD2 | TRBV12-5 | TGTGCTAGTGGACCCCGACTAGCGGGAGAAGGATACAATGAGCAGTTCTTC | CASGPRLAGEGYNEQFF
few | TRBJ2-5 | - | TRBV29-1 | TGCAGCGTCCCCAGAGGGTCAGGGACCATGGAGACCCAGTACTTC | CSVPRGSGTMETQYF
many | TRBJ2-1 | - | TRBV7-9 | TGTGCCAGCAGCAACGATCAGTACAATGAGCAGTTCTTC | CASSNDQYNEQFF
- | TRBJ2-4 | - | TRBV5-6 | TGTGCCAGCAGCGAGGCCGAGGGAGGAACAAACATTCAGTACTTC | CASSEAEGGTNIQYF
few | TRBJ2-1 | - | TRBV7-9 | TGTGCCAGCAGCTTAGGTCGCTCAGACTCCTACAATGAGCAGTTCTTC | CASSLGRSDSYNEQFF
- | TRBJ1-2 | - | TRBV7-9 | TGTGCCAGCAGCTTACAGGGACCTCGGGGCTACACCTTC | CASSLQGPRGYTF
few | TRBJ2-4 | - | TRBV28 | TGTGCCAGCAGTTTACCCCAGGGCCACAAAAACATTCAGTACTTC | CASSLPQGHKNIQYF
- | TRBJ2-3 | - | TRBV2 | TGTGCCAGCAGTGAAGAGGGAGGAGGGACAGATACGCAGTATTTT | CASSEEGGGTDTQYF
- | TRBJ2-7 | TRBD1 | TRBV4-1 | TGCGCCAGCAGCCAAGAGGAGACACCAGGGACAGCTTTAATCTACGAGCAGTACTTC | CASSQEETPGTALIYEQYF
few | TRBJ2-3 | - | TRBV6-1 | TGTGCCAGCAGTCGTCGACTAGTTGGAGATACGCAGTATTTT | CASSRRLVGDTQYF
few | TRBJ2-1 | - | TRBV4-2 | TGTGCCAGCAGCCAAGATTTGGTAGAGTCGAGCTCCTACAATGAGCAGTTCTTC | CASSQDLVESSSYNEQFF
- | TRBJ2-3 | - | TRBV28 | TGTGCCAGCAGTTTGTCCAGGGGGGCGGATACGCAGTATTTT | CASSLSRGADTQYF
few | TRBJ2-1 | TRBD2 | TRBV9 | TGTGCCAGCAGCCCGCGGGAGAACCCCTACAATGAGCAGTTCTTC | CASSPRENPYNEQFF
- | TRBJ2-1 | - | TRBV5-1 | TGCGCCAGCGCGGACGGAGTCCGCCTTGAGCAGTTCTTC | CASADGVRLEQFF
many | TRBJ1-5 | - | TRBV9 | TGTGCCAGCAGCGTAGAACAGGGAAATCAGCCCCAGCATTTT | CASSVEQGNQPQHF
many | TRBJ2-3 | TRBD2 | TRBV27 | TGTGCCAGCAGCTATATAGCGGGAGCGGGCACAGATACGCAGTATTTT | CASSYIAGAGTDTQYF
- | TRBJ1-1 | - | TRBV29-1 | TGCAGCGTTGGGCGGAGGATGAACACTGAAGCTTTCTTT | CSVGRRMNTEAFF
few | TRBJ2-1 | TRBD2 | TRBV24-1 | TGTGCCACCAGTGACCCTGGGGGGGGAAGCTCCTACAATGAGCAGTTCTTC | CATSDPGGGSSYNEQFF
- | TRBJ1-2 | TRBD1 | TRBV28 | TGTGCCAGCGGGGCCCGGGACAGGGGGCGGAACTATGGCTACACCTTC | CASGARDRGRNYGYTF
- | TRBJ1-4 | - | TRBV20-1 | TGCAGTGCTAGAGATAGGCAGGGGACTGAAAAACTGTTTTTT | CSARDRQGTEKLFF
- | TRBJ2-3 | TRBD2 | TRBV4-1 | TGCGCCAGCAGCCAAGAACTAGCGGGAGGGTACACAGATACGCAGTATTTT | CASSQELAGGYTDTQYF
- | TRBJ1-1 | - | TRBV11-2 | TGTGCCAGCAGTGGAGAGCTCATGAACACTGAAGCTTTCTTT | CASSGELMNTEAFF
few | TRBJ1-6 | - | TRBV14 | TGTGCCAGCAGCCAAGAAATAACATGGGCAGCTCGGTCACCCCTCCACTTT | CASSQEITWAARSPLHF
few | TRBJ2-1 | TRBD2 | TRBV15 | TGTGCCACCAGCAGAGACACCCCTGGACTAGCCTCCCGTGAGCAGTTCTTC | CATSRDTPGLASREQFF
few | TRBJ2-7 | - | TRBV2 | TGTGCCAGCACGGAGGCCCGGGGGCAGTACTTC | CASTEARGQYF
few | TRBJ2-3 | - | TRBV9 | TGTGCCAGCAGCGTAGGTGCCACAGATACGCAGTATTTT | CASSVGATDTQYF
many | TRBJ1-2 | - | TRBV25-1 | TGTGCCAGCAGTGAAACCGGCACTGGCTACACCTTC | CASSETGTGYTF
many | TRBJ2-1 | - | TRBV28 | TGTGCCAGCAGTTTATCGAGGGGGAATGAGCAGTTCTTC | CASSLSRGNEQFF
- | TRBJ2-1 | - | TRBV2 | TGTGCCAGCAGGGGCGGGCGCTTTCCCAATGAGCAGTTCTTC | CASRGGRFPNEQFF
few | TRBJ2-2 | - | TRBV7-9 | TGTGCCAGCAGCTCCCCGACAGCAAGAATGAACACCGGGGAGCTGTTTTTT | CASSSPTARMNTGELFF
- | TRBJ1-2 | - | TRBV18 | TGTGCCAGCTCACCGACAACCAACTATGGCTACACCTTC | CASSPTTNYGYTF